The 32 T cell receptor beta chains in this list originate from one sample, sequenced in a study of cytomegalovirus exposure and HLA in healthy donors. In the PCR, 60 Vbeta and 13 Jbeta primers were used. TCRdb's table, derived via immunoSEQ multiplex PCR, lists solely in-frame clones and lacks some. Of 150,000 to 200,000 clones listed, less than 80% were seen once; the top ten hold less than 3%. The sample taken for sequencing was PBMCs. The receptors were gathered from a man aged 35-49 years in good health and CMV-seronegative.

The V and J genes are TRBV20-1 and TRBJ1-2; D gene uncertain. The CDR3 contains 11 residues. Trimming took 5 bases from V and 9 from J, leaving 13 bases between them. Germline V gene data show CDR1 as DFQATT and CDR2 as SNEGSKA (reference sequence). CDR3 protein: CSAATAGSYTF. CDR3 in DNA: TGCAGTGCTGCTACAGCTGGTAGCTACACCTTC.

The CDR3: CASSEESGTGLGLEAFF. The CDR3 DNA reads TGTGCCAGCAGTGAAGAATCCGGGACAGGGCTCGGCTTGGAAGCTTTCTTT. V gene TRBV6-1 combines with J gene TRBJ1-1; TRBD1 aligns across 9 bases. Germline CDR1 and CDR2: MNHNS and SASEGT. The CDR3 consists of 17 residues. The J segment lost 8 bases and the V segment lost 1 base, leaving 14 bases of the junction unmatched.

The genes are TRBV6-4 and TRBJ2-1; no definite D call. The ends were cut back, 11 bases at V and 0 bases at J, with 14 bases in the middle. This CDR3 is built from 14 residues. The germline gives CDR1 MRHNA, CDR2 SNTAGT. CDR3 DNA sequence: TGTGCCCCCCGAACGCCTAGCTCCTACAATGAGCAGTTCTTC. It codes for CAPRTPSSYNEQFF.

Only a few counts were recorded for this clone. Different DNA sequences within this sample yield the same CDR3. The chain carries TRBV19 and TRBJ1-5; TRBD1 might be the D (5 bases). Trimming took off 1 base at V and 2 bases at J, with 6 bases between the two ends. Per germline, CDR1 LNHDA and CDR2 SQIVND (reference sequence). This CDR3 comprises 14 residues. CDR3 loop: CASSIVGGNQPQHF. In DNA form, the CDR3 reads TGTGCCAGTAGTATAGTAGGGGGCAATCAGCCCCAGCATTTT.

This chain links TRBV5-1 with TRBJ2-5, with D perhaps TRBD2 (6 bases). Germline CDR1 and CDR2: SGHRS and YFSETQ. The length of the CDR3 is 15 residues. Trimming stripped 1 base from V and 5 bases from J, with 15 bases between. The CDR3 DNA is TGCGCCAGCAGCTTGTGGAGGGGAGGTAGGGAGACCCAGTACTTC. Its protein product is CASSLWRGGRETQYF.

V is TRBV2 and J is TRBJ2-1, with 7 bases lining up with TRBD2. V dropped 2 bases and J dropped 9; count of bases not matched to a gene: 10. Germline CDR1 and CDR2: SNHLY and FYNNEI. The CDR3 is made up of 15 amino acids. CDR3 sequence reads: CASSEWEGPTVEQFF. CDR3 nucleotides: TGTGCCAGCAGTGAATGGGAGGGACCCACCGTTGAGCAGTTCTTC.

This clone has just a few counts. The chain links TRBV5-4 to TRBJ2-3; 7 positions match TRBD2. Losses at the gene ends were 0 bases for V and 0 bases for J; bases not matched to a gene: 4. In germline, CDR1 is SGHNT, CDR2 YYREEE (reference sequence). This CDR3 is built from 16 residues. CDR3 bases: TGTGCCAGCAGCTTGGTTGGAGCGGGGAGCACAGATACGCAGTATTTT. This gives the protein CASSLVGAGSTDTQYF. The whole variable domain, filled in from reference TRBV5-4 and TRBJ2-3, reads ETGVTQSPTHLIKTRGQQVTLRCSSQSGHNTVSWYQQALGQGPQFIFQYYREEENGRGNFPPRFSGLQFPNYSSELNVNALELDDSALYLCASSLVGAGSTDTQYFGPGTRLTVL.

This clone was seen a handful of times. The chain combines TRBV4-1 with TRBJ2-5, with a weak D call TRBD1 (6 bases). CDR1 and CDR2 (germline): MGHRA, YSYEKL. The CDR3 consists of 14 residues. Trimming took off 4 bases at V and 2 bases at J, with 11 bases between the two ends. In nucleotides, the CDR3 is TGCGCCAGCAGCCCTCAGGGGCTACAAGAGACCCAGTACTTC. This sequence encodes CASSPQGLQETQYF.

The chain uses TRBV15 and TRBJ2-5; D might be TRBD2 (6 bases). Germline loops: CDR1 LNHNV, CDR2 YYDKDF (reference sequence). Trimming removed 3 bases from V and 5 bases from J, with 16 bases in between. This CDR3 contains 15 residues. The CDR3 DNA is TGTGCCACCAGCAGTGATTGGGGGGAAGGGGAGACCCAGTACTTC. Protein sequence: CATSSDWGEGETQYF.

The J gene is TRBJ2-5, the V gene TRBV9, with 9 nucleotides matching TRBD2. After removal of 0 bases from V and 5 bases from J, the junction contained 5 bases not matched to a gene. The length of the CDR3 is 15 residues. Germline values: CDR1 SGDLS, CDR2 YYNGEE. CDR3 in DNA: TGTGCCAGCAGCGTAGGCGGGAGGGGCGCCGAGACCCAGTACTTC. Translated: CASSVGGRGAETQYF.

This clone was seen only a few times. J is TRBJ2-5 and V is TRBV7-2; TRBD2 is a possible D gene (6 bases). The CDR3 consists of 15 residues. Germline V lookup: CDR1 SGHTA, CDR2 FQGNSA. V was clipped by 3 bases and J by 2 bases, with 13 bases between them. The CDR3 spells CASSFPRDLQETQYF. The CDR3 DNA reads as TGTGCCAGCAGCTTTCCTCGGGACTTACAAGAGACCCAGTACTTC.

This chain connects TRBV10-3 to TRBJ1-6; D might be TRBD1 (5 bases). The CDR3 length is 14 residues. V dropped 6 bases and J dropped 14 bases, with 20 bases sitting between them. Per the germline V gene, CDR1 is ENHRY and CDR2 is SYGVKD. The CDR3 sequence: CAISEGAPGESLHF. CDR3 DNA sequence: TGTGCCATCAGCGAAGGGGCCCCCGGTGAATCCCTCCACTTT.

This chain connects TRBV7-2 to TRBJ2-1, with D maybe TRBD2 (6 bases). V was clipped by 3 bases and J by 11 bases, with 8 bases between them. Germline-derived CDR1 and CDR2 are SGHTA and FQGNSA. The CDR3 sequence is 11 residues long. This chain's CDR3 is CASSLGTQQFF. The CDR3 coding sequence is TGTGCCAGCAGCTTGGGGACTCAGCAGTTCTTC. Looking up the rest from reference TRBV7-2 and TRBJ2-1 gives the full variable domain: GAGVSQSPSNKVTEKGKDVELRCDPISGHTALYWYRQSLGQGLEFLIYFQGNSAPDKSGLPSDRFSAERTGGSVSTLTIQRTQQEDSAVYLCASSLGTQQFFGPGTRLTVL.

This clone has only one observation. The chain links TRBV29-1 to TRBJ1-1; D not resolved. Trimming shortened V by 7 bases and J by 5 bases, and 11 bases separated the two germline ends. Germline CDR1 SQVTM, CDR2 ANQGSEA. This CDR3 has 11 residues. The CDR3 reads CSANFGTEAFF. The DNA for the CDR3 is TGCAGCGCTAATTTCGGTACTGAAGCTTTCTTT.

The CDR3 DNA reads as TGTGCCAGCAGCTTATCTCGGGGTGGGGAGACCCAGTACTTC. Residues: CASSLSRGGETQYF. The chain is built from TRBV7-2 and TRBJ2-5; tentative D call: TRBD2 (5 bases). Germline CDR1 is SGHTA and CDR2 is FQGNSA. This CDR3 has 14 residues. The V and J ends lost 2 bases and 5 bases respectively, with 12 bases between them.

A few counts support this clone. The V and J genes are TRBV5-4 and TRBJ2-3; tentative D call: TRBD2 (5 bases). CDR3 length equals 14 residues. Trimming cost V 0 bases and J 2 bases, with 7 bases left between them. Germline lookup yields CDR1 SGHNT and CDR2 YYREEE (reference sequence). CDR3 sequence reads: CASSLGGYTDTQYF. The DNA for the CDR3 is TGTGCCAGCAGCTTGGGAGGGTACACAGATACGCAGTATTTT.

This clone showed up just a few times. This chain joins TRBV6-5 and TRBJ2-7; possibly TRBD2 for D (7 bases). Germline V lookup: CDR1 MNHEY, CDR2 SVGAGI. The CDR3 has 15 residues. The V gene lost 4 bases and the J gene lost 7 bases, with 20 bases spanning the gap. The CDR3 bases are TGTGCCAGCAGTTCCCTCGGGGGGCAAGTTGGTGAGCAGTACTTC. This translates into CASSSLGGQVGEQYF.

The chain uses TRBV5-1 and TRBJ2-3, with 9 bases lining up with TRBD2. The CDR3 totals 16 residues. Per the germline V gene, CDR1 is SGHRS and CDR2 is YFSETQ. Trimming cost V 5 bases and J 4 bases; bases outside gene matches: 11. The CDR3 coding sequence is TGCGCCAGCAGATTGTCTCCTAGCGGGGTTCCAGATACGCAGTATTTT. Amino acids: CASRLSPSGVPDTQYF.

This clone was counted between two and nine times. This chain connects TRBV7-2 to TRBJ1-3; 9 bases agree with TRBD1. Trimming took 3 bases from V and 2 from J; bases not matched to a gene: 5. The CDR3 runs to 16 residues. The V gene's germline CDR1 is SGHTA and CDR2 FQGNSA. This chain's CDR3 is CASSLRDRAAGNTIYF. CDR3 sequence (DNA): TGTGCCAGCAGCTTGAGGGACAGGGCGGCTGGAAACACCATATATTTT. Supplemented by reference TRBV7-2 and TRBJ1-3, the full variable domain reads GAGVSQSPSNKVTEKGKDVELRCDPISGHTALYWYRQSLGQGLEFLIYFQGNSAPDKSGLPSDRFSAERTGGSVSTLTIQRTQQEDSAVYLCASSLRDRAAGNTIYFGEGSWLTVV.

A few counts support this clone. CDR3 protein: CASSLGGAPYEQYF. CDR3 coding DNA: TGTGCCAGCAGCTTAGGTGGGGCCCCCTACGAGCAGTACTTC. The genes are TRBV7-2 and TRBJ2-7, with D perhaps TRBD1 (5 bases). The CDR3 loop spans 14 amino acids. CDR1 and CDR2 from the germline V gene are SGHTA and FQGNSA. V lost 1 base and J lost 2, with 9 bases in between. The full variable domain, in which reference TRBV7-2 and TRBJ2-7 provide the parts outside the CDR3, is GAGVSQSPSNKVTEKGKDVELRCDPISGHTALYWYRQSLGQGLEFLIYFQGNSAPDKSGLPSDRFSAERTGGSVSTLTIQRTQQEDSAVYLCASSLGGAPYEQYFGPGTRLTVT.

V and J are TRBV9 and TRBJ2-4, with 10 bases fitting TRBD1. CDR1 is SGDLS, CDR2 YYNGEE, per germline. The V gene end was trimmed by 4 bases and the J gene end by 2 bases; junction bases not matched to a gene: 9. The CDR3 consists of 17 residues. Here the CDR3 DNA reads TGTGCCAGCAGCCCTCGACAGGGGGCAGAGTCCAAAAACATTCAGTACTTC. It encodes CASSPRQGAESKNIQYF.

CDR3 bases: TGTGCCACCAGCAGAGACACAAACACCGGGGAGCTGTTTTTT. Its protein is CATSRDTNTGELFF. The chain has TRBV15 and TRBJ2-2, with D unclear. The V end was cut by 0 bases, the J end by 2 bases, with 4 bases between. The germline V gene has CDR1 LNHNV and CDR2 YYDKDF (reference sequence). The CDR3 totals 14 residues.

As concerns this clone: At one end the junction does not follow the germline gene, possibly because of a read error. V gene TRBV5-1 combines with J gene TRBJ1-2, with D possibly being TRBD1 (6 bases). The CDR3 covers 13 residues. CDR1 SGHRS and CDR2 YFSETQ come from the germline V gene. The CDR3 DNA is TGTGCCAGCAGCTCGGGACAATACTATGGCTACACCTTC. It codes for CASSSGQYYGYTF.

V is TRBV5-4 and J is TRBJ2-7; D gene ambiguous. The CDR3 extends over 12 amino acids. V shed 3 bases and J shed 1 base, with 5 bases lying between them. The germline gives CDR1 SGHNT, CDR2 YYREEE (reference sequence). This CDR3 is CASSSNSYEQYF. The CDR3 nucleotides are TGTGCCAGCAGCTCAAATTCCTACGAGCAGTACTTC.

The chain is built from TRBV29-1 and TRBJ2-3; 8 nucleotides align to TRBD2. Germline lookup yields CDR1 SQVTM and CDR2 ANQGSEA. After removal of 3 bases from V and 5 bases from J, the junction contained 19 bases not matched to a gene. The CDR3 is made up of 18 amino acids. CDR3 DNA sequence: TGCAGCGTTGAGGGACTAGACACAACAAACGAATCGTTAGATACGCAGTATTTT. Translation gives CSVEGLDTTNESLDTQYF.

With respect to this clone: Mismatch with germline at one junction end may stem from a read error. The chain joins TRBV10-2 to TRBJ2-7; 8 bases map to TRBD1. The CDR3 runs 13 residues. Germline CDR1 WSHSY, CDR2 SAAADI. CDR3 sequence: CASLDRGSYKQYF. The CDR3 bases are TGCGCCAGCCTAGACAGGGGCTCCTACAAGCAGTACTTC.

This clone has only one observation. V is TRBV19 and J is TRBJ1-1; D is unresolved. Germline CDR1 LNHDA, CDR2 SQIVND (reference sequence). The CDR3 is 15 amino acids. V dropped 6 bases and J dropped 1 base, with 15 bases sitting between them. The CDR3 protein is CASRTLRHANTEAFF. For the CDR3, the DNA is TGTGCCAGTAGGACTTTGAGGCACGCGAACACTGAAGCTTTCTTT.

The V call is TRBV5-8, the J call TRBJ2-7; TRBD1 is a possible D gene (6 bases). Trimming removed 4 bases from V and 4 bases from J, with 18 bases in between. The CDR3 has 15 residues. Germline V gene sequence: CDR1 SGHTS, CDR2 YDEGEE. DNA for the CDR3: TGTGCCAGCAGCCCAGAACCCGGGACACTTTACGAGCAGTACTTC. Protein product: CASSPEPGTLYEQYF.

The V call is TRBV10-3, the J call TRBJ2-5, with TRBD1 matching over 10 bases. Trimming took 2 bases from V and 4 from J; bases not matched to a gene: 13. The germline V gene encodes CDR1 ENHRY and CDR2 SYGVKD. This CDR3 contains 18 residues. In DNA, the CDR3 is TGTGCCATCAGTGAGGGGACAGGGGTGTCTGGGTCAGGAGAGACCCAGTACTTC. Translation gives CAISEGTGVSGSGETQYF.

This chain connects TRBV19 to TRBJ1-5; possible D gene TRBD1, 6 bases. The germline CDR1 and CDR2 sequences are LNHDA and SQIVND (reference sequence). The CDR3 sequence is 15 residues long. The V and J ends lost 3 bases and 7 bases respectively, with 16 bases between them. Here the CDR3 reads CASSIGKGQGQPQHF. In DNA form, the CDR3 reads TGTGCCAGTAGTATCGGAAAGGGGCAGGGGCAGCCCCAGCATTTT.

Only a few counts were recorded for this clone. The chain has TRBV28 and TRBJ1-5, with 7 bases lining up with TRBD1. V dropped 2 bases and J dropped 5; count of bases not matched to a gene: 3. This CDR3 region has 14 residues. Per the germline V gene, CDR1 is MDHEN and CDR2 is SYDVKM. This CDR3 reads CASSLDREYQPQHF. The CDR3 DNA is TGTGCCAGCAGTTTAGACAGGGAATATCAGCCCCAGCATTTT.

This clone was counted between two and nine times. This chain's CDR3 is CASSLNQPQHF. For the CDR3, the DNA is TGTGCCAGCAGCCTAAATCAGCCCCAGCATTTT. The V and J genes are TRBV2 and TRBJ1-5, with D unresolved. Germline V gene sequence: CDR1 SNHLY, CDR2 FYNNEI. The ends were cut back, 6 bases at V and 4 bases at J, with 4 bases in the middle. The CDR3 length is 11 residues.